This TCR beta chain is drawn from a study of glioma-infiltrating T cells after dendritic cell vaccination (dated by TCRdb to 2016 to 2018). In the study overall: The cohort included 15 or so glioblastoma patients drawn from Phase I and II dendritic cell vaccination trials, of whom 9 were newly diagnosed and 6 had recurrent disease. Between the early 2000s and the early 2010s, the patients were given dendritic cell vaccination pulsed with autologous tumor lysate. To make the vaccine, monocyte-derived dendritic cells were cultured for under 9 days with IL-4 and GM-CSF and then pulsed overnight with autologous tumor lysate. Patients received three intradermal dendritic cell vaccine injections at biweekly intervals in the arm below the axilla. In glioblastoma patients vaccinated with dendritic cells, deep sequencing of TCR beta CDR3 regions served to measure tumor-infiltrating lymphocyte content and to compare repertoires between tumor and blood. Survival after dendritic cell vaccination was correlated with TCR sequencing metrics, including TIL content and tumor-blood repertoire overlap. Beyond this particular receptor, the publication reports: TCR clonality showed no direct relationship with survival, which suggests that a diverse polyclonal response may be important. The TCR overlap response model with three groups was called speculative and said to need prospective validation. After dendritic cell vaccination, a higher estimated pretreatment TIL content predicted longer time to progression and longer overall survival. The cohort was small and heterogeneous, only a few patients had full blood and tumor sets, and even fewer had initial-recurrent tumor pairs.

What this sample's time point label stands for: after dendritic cell vaccination, including at tumor progression/relapse. Selection of patients required sufficient residual fresh-frozen tumor tissue and over two years of available survival data. None of the glioblastoma patients carried an isocitrate dehydrogenase mutation, although molecular status otherwise varied. PBMC collection took place before vaccination, two weeks after the third vaccination, and at tumor progression if progression occurred. Genomic DNA was extracted with the Qiagen DNeasy Blood extraction Kit. Using the immunoSEQ assay, TCRB CDR3 regions were amplified from approximately 1.9 micrograms of genomic DNA, or from all available DNA when less than that was on hand. The multiplex PCR employed 60 forward primers targeting TCR V beta segments and 13 reverse primers targeting J beta segments. To estimate reads per starting template, synthetic control templates were spiked into each sample at limiting dilution. Sequencing produced 87 bp reads on the Illumina HiSeq System. Per the source publication's procedure: PCR and sequencing errors were removed by a nearest neighbor algorithm that merged closely related sequences. TCR overlap was defined as the percentage of unique tumor TCR beta sequences that were also present in the same patient's peripheral blood. Drawn from immuneACCESS, this table holds only the in-frame rearrangements with V and J called that TCRdb kept. Clones are partly lost; checked studies trace under half to an unresolved V gene and leave the rest unexplained. V, J and clone size derive from that table, while D and trimming were established from the DNA sequence. For this sample the table gives some 78,000 clones, of which 85% were detected only once. Approximately 8% of the sample goes to the ten largest clones.

The V and J ends are trimmed by 3 bases and 4 bases, leaving 15 bases between them. The CDR3 spans 15 residues, from the cysteine through the phenylalanine. The only DNA kept is the CDR3, 45 bases in frame from the first base. Reading the germline V gene gives CDR1 SGHTA and CDR2 FQGTGA. Points on this clone: The target of this receptor is not known. No base quality values were provided; no much bigger clone lies one nucleotide off.

The rearranged segments are TRBV7-3 and TRBJ1-2, with TRBD1 perhaps the D gene, on 6 matching bases. This TCR derives from a human donor with glioblastoma. The input for sequencing was blood, taken after dendritic cell vaccination. For the CDR3, the sequence is CASSFSDSTPYGYTF. The nucleotide sequence reads TGTGCCAGCAGCTTCTCGGACAGCACCCCCTATGGCTACACCTTC.